The 21 T cell receptor beta chains in this list originate from one sample, sequenced in a study of CD8 T cells in ankylosing spondylitis (TCRdb year 2017). Receptors were amplified or captured by 5' RACE. Data came from an Illumina HiSeq 2500. The public reads were quality trimmed at Q25 with fastp and then assembled into clones with MiXCR by TCRdb, keeping productive beta chains. Each CDR3 protein appears once, grouped with its most common genes and DNA. In this sample the table shows approximately 260,000 distinct CDR3 sequences, around 9.2% of which occur a single time. Clones ranked in the top ten supply around 6.8% of the sample. Sequencing used blood, either unsorted or a sorted T cell fraction (not recorded which). Every receptor here comes from a male donor with ankylosing spondylitis or in good health (not recorded which).

This clonotype was observed many times. The rearrangement joins TRBV9 to TRBJ1-1; D remains unclear. Germline-derived CDR1 and CDR2 are SGDLS and YYNGEE. Trimming removed 4 bases from V and 1 base from J, with 11 bases in between. This CDR3 is 14 amino acids long. CDR3 DNA: TGTGCCAGCAGCCCCCCCATGACGAACACTGAAGCTTTCTTT. It specifies CASSPPMTNTEAFF.

This clonotype was observed many times. The chain recombines TRBV20-1 with TRBJ2-1; maybe TRBD2 (5 bases). Per the germline V gene, CDR1 is DFQATT and CDR2 is SNEGSKA (reference sequence). The V gene lost 5 bases and the J gene lost 0 bases, with 11 bases spanning the gap. The CDR3 is 14 residues long. The CDR3 spells CSALDGISYNEQFF. Written as DNA, the CDR3 is TGCAGTGCTTTAGACGGGATCTCCTACAATGAGCAGTTCTTC.

The chain joins TRBV19 to TRBJ1-2; D call uncertain. V lost 2 bases and J lost 8, with 15 bases in between. Germline V CDR1 and CDR2: LNHDA, SQIVND (reference sequence). The CDR3 is made up of 14 amino acids. The CDR3 region is CASSISNTPWGYTF. The CDR3 nucleotides are TGTGCCAGTAGTATATCGAACACCCCATGGGGCTACACCTTC.

The sample holds many counts of this clonotype. V and J are TRBV20-1 and TRBJ1-5; D remains ambiguous. With 2 bases removed from V and 6 bases from J, the gap between germline ends came to 11 bases. This CDR3 has 13 residues. In germline, CDR1 is DFQATT, CDR2 SNEGSKA (reference sequence). DNA for the CDR3: TGCAGTGCTAGAACAAGACTGGGTCAGCCCCAGCATTTT. It codes for CSARTRLGQPQHF.

This CDR3 is CASSSPTGLNEQFF. CDR3 DNA: TGTGCCAGCAGTTCTCCGACAGGCCTTAATGAGCAGTTCTTC. The chain is built from TRBV6-5 and TRBJ2-1; perhaps TRBD1 as D (6 bases). This CDR3 has 14 amino acids. Trimming cost V 4 bases and J 7 bases, with 14 bases left between them. Germline V gene data show CDR1 as MNHEY and CDR2 as SVGAGI.

This clonotype was seen repeatedly, ten times or more. V usage is TRBV7-3 and J usage is TRBJ1-5; no reliable D call. Trimming left V 8 bases short and J 1 base short, with 12 bases between. From germline, CDR1 is SGHTA and CDR2 FQGTGA. This CDR3 contains 14 residues. CDR3 amino acids: CASAESGSNQPQHF. CDR3 bases: TGTGCCAGCGCCGAAAGCGGGAGCAATCAGCCCCAGCATTTT.

This clonotype was recorded many times. This chain links TRBV6-1 with TRBJ1-5, with a weak D call TRBD1 (6 bases). This CDR3 comprises 16 residues. Germline V gene lookup returns CDR1 MNHNS and CDR2 SASEGT. V was shortened by 6 bases and J by 2 bases, with 17 bases between the two germline ends. CDR3 coding DNA: TGTGCCAGCAGCCCTGCCGGGGGCGCGGGCAATCAGCCCCAGCATTTT. This codes for CASSPAGGAGNQPQHF.

This clonotype was counted ten times or more. The chain links TRBV20-1 to TRBJ2-1; D possibly matches TRBD1 or TRBD2 (5 bases each). Germline CDR1 is DFQATT and CDR2 is SNEGSKA (reference sequence). V shed 7 bases and J shed 9 bases, with 22 bases lying between them. CDR3 length: 14 residues. The DNA for the CDR3 is TGCAGTGTTCCAACGAGGGGCGGGCTGGGTGAGCAGTTCTTC. As protein: CSVPTRGGLGEQFF.

Only a few counts were recorded for this clonotype. V is TRBV19 and J is TRBJ2-7, with a possible D match to TRBD2 (5 bases). V dropped 5 bases and J dropped 5 bases, with 10 bases sitting between them. The germline V gene encodes CDR1 LNHDA and CDR2 SQIVND (reference sequence). This CDR3 region has 12 residues. CDR3 in DNA: TGTGCCAGTAGTCCTCCGGGGAACGAGCAGTACTTC. It is translated as CASSPPGNEQYF.

This clonotype has just one count. The rearrangement joins TRBV4-3 to TRBJ1-1, with D hard to call. Trimming removed 0 bases from V and 3 bases from J, with 20 bases in between. This CDR3 has 18 residues. The germline gives CDR1 LGHNA, CDR2 YSLEER. The CDR3 loop reads CASSQDLGRDRVDTEAFF. The DNA of the CDR3 is TGCGCCAGCAGCCAAGATCTCGGAAGGGATCGAGTGGACACTGAAGCTTTCTTT.

In this sample, this clonotype turned up many times. This chain connects TRBV5-1 to TRBJ2-2, with D possibly matching TRBD2 (5 bases). Germline CDR1 reads SGHRS; CDR2 reads YFSETQ. This CDR3 region has 15 residues. V lost 4 bases and J 4 bases, leaving 14 bases between the germline ends. The CDR3 loop reads CASSPLRDGTGELFF. CDR3 sequence (DNA): TGCGCCAGCAGCCCCCTTCGGGATGGCACCGGGGAGCTGTTTTTT.

This clonotype was seen at least ten times. The chain is built from TRBV4-1 and TRBJ2-3; no definite D call. This CDR3 spans 14 amino acids. The germline gives CDR1 MGHRA, CDR2 YSYEKL. The V end lost 0 bases, the J end lost 1 base, and 5 bases lay between the germline ends. CDR3 protein: CASSQEPRTDTQYF. The CDR3, as DNA: TGCGCCAGCAGCCAAGAGCCCCGCACAGATACGCAGTATTTT.

This clonotype was seen ten or more times. The rearrangement uses TRBV7-6 and TRBJ1-4; TRBD1 agrees at 9 bases. The J segment lost 8 bases and the V segment lost 5 bases, leaving 6 bases of the junction unmatched. Germline V CDR1 and CDR2: SGHVS, FNYEAQ. This CDR3 is built from 14 residues. DNA for the CDR3: TGTGCCAGCAGCCAACAGGGGGCGTGGGAAAAACTGTTTTTT. As protein: CASSQQGAWEKLFF.

J is TRBJ2-7 and V is TRBV7-9; D is unclear. CDR1 is SEHNR and CDR2 is FQNEAQ in the germline V gene (reference sequence). Trimming cost V 2 bases and J 2 bases, with 7 bases left between them. CDR3 length: 13 residues. The CDR3: CASSLHGTYEQYF. In DNA form, the CDR3 reads TGTGCCAGCAGCTTACATGGAACCTACGAGCAGTACTTC.

This clonotype occurred once. This rearrangement joins TRBV13 to TRBJ2-6; D is ambiguous. Per germline, CDR1 PRHDT and CDR2 FYEKMQ (reference sequence). The length of the CDR3 is 16 residues. The CDR3 DNA is TGTTTATATCCAGTCCGAGGCAGCTCTGGGGCCAACGTCCTGACTTTC. Translation: CLYPVRGSSGANVLTF.

This clonotype occurred many times. This rearrangement joins TRBV5-1 to TRBJ2-2; no clear D. Trimming shortened V by 5 bases and J by 7 bases, and 6 bases separated the two germline ends. CDR3 length: 11 residues. Germline CDR1 reads SGHRS; CDR2 reads YFSETQ. CDR3 amino acids: CASSENGELFF. Here the CDR3 DNA reads TGCGCCAGCAGTGAGAACGGGGAGCTGTTTTTT.

On this clonotype: This may arise from a read error, as a much more abundant clone is one base away. V usage is TRBV7-2 and J usage is TRBJ1-1; D remains ambiguous. Trimming pared 5 bases from V and 1 base from J, leaving 20 bases between. This CDR3 spans 17 amino acids. CDR1 and CDR2 from the germline V gene are SGHTA and FQGNSA. The DNA for the CDR3 is TGTGCCAGCAGCCCAAGCACGGACGGCCGTGAGAACACTGAAGCTTTCTTT. Amino acids: CASSPSTDGRENTEAFF. Based on the CDR3 plus reference TRBV7-2 and TRBJ1-1, the full variable domain is GAGVSQSPSNKVTEKGKDVELRCDPISGHTALYWYRQSLGQGLEFLIYFQGNSAPDKSGLPSDRFSAERTGGSVSTLTIQRTQQEDSAVYLCASSPSTDGRENTEAFFGQGTRLTVV.

This clonotype was seen at least ten times. The rearrangement links TRBV2 to TRBJ1-1, with 7 bases matching TRBD1. The CDR3 spans 17 residues. The germline V gene has CDR1 SNHLY and CDR2 FYNNEI. J was trimmed by 4 bases and V by 2 bases; bases with no gene match: 13. Written as DNA, the CDR3 is TGTGCCAGCAGTGAACCAGGGACAGTCAAGGTTGGCACTGAAGCTTTCTTT. Translation: CASSEPGTVKVGTEAFF.

In this sample, this clonotype turned up many times. The V gene is TRBV10-3, the J gene TRBJ1-6; 7 nucleotides align to TRBD1. Germline CDR1 reads ENHRY; CDR2 reads SYGVKD. The CDR3 extends over 15 amino acids. V lost 2 bases and J lost 13; bases outside the gene matches: 11. The CDR3 DNA is TGTGCCATCAGTGAGCCTCAACAGGGGTCTTCGCCCCTCCACTTT. Its protein product is CAISEPQQGSSPLHF.

This clonotype was recorded at least ten times. The rearrangement joins TRBV20-1 to TRBJ1-1; D is unclear. Per germline, CDR1 DFQATT and CDR2 SNEGSKA (reference sequence). There are 12 residues in the CDR3. Between the trimmed V and J ends, which lost 4 bases and 5 bases, there was a span of 11 bases. The CDR3 DNA sequence: TGCAGTGCTACAACTACAGAGACTGAAGCTTTCTTT. The encoded protein is CSATTTETEAFF.

This clonotype was seen only a few times. This sequence joins TRBV12-3 or TRBV12-4 and TRBJ1-2, with 9 positions matching TRBD1. The CDR3 runs 15 residues. V shed 5 bases, J shed 6 bases, and the junction held 10 bases outside the gene matches. CDR3 nucleotides: TGTGCCAGCAGTACACAACTGACAGGGGGGCATGGCTACACCTTC. Translated, it gives CASSTQLTGGHGYTF.